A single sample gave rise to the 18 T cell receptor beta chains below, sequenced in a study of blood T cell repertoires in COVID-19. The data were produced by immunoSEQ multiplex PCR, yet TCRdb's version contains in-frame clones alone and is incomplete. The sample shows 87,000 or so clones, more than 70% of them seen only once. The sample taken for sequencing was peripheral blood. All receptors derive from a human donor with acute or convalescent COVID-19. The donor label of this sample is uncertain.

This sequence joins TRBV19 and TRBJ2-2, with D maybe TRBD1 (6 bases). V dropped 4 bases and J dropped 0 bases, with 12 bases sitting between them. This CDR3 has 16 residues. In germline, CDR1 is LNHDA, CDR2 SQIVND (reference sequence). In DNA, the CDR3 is TGTGCCAGTAGTACGAGACAGGCTCCGAACACCGGGGAGCTGTTTTTT. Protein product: CASSTRQAPNTGELFF.

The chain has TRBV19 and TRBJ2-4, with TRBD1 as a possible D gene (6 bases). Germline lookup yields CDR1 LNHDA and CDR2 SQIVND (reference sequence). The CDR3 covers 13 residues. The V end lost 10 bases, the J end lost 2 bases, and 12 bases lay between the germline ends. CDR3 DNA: TGTGCCATTTCGACAGGTCCCAAAAACATTCAGTACTTC. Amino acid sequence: CAISTGPKNIQYF.

The CDR3 DNA follows: TGTGCCAGCAAGAAGGGGGCAGAAGTTGCCAAAAACATTCAGTACTTC. It is translated as CASKKGAEVAKNIQYF. The rearrangement joins TRBV2 to TRBJ2-4; 7 bases are shared with TRBD1. The CDR3 loop spans 16 amino acids. The germline V gene encodes CDR1 SNHLY and CDR2 FYNNEI. The trim removed 7 bases at V and 1 base at J, leaving 10 bases unmatched.

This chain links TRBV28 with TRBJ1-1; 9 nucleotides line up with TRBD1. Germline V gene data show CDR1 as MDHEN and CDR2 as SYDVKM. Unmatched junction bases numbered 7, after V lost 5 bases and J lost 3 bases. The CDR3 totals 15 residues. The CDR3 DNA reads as TGTGCCAGCAGTCCGGACAGGGGTGTTTACACTGAAGCTTTCTTT. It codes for CASSPDRGVYTEAFF.

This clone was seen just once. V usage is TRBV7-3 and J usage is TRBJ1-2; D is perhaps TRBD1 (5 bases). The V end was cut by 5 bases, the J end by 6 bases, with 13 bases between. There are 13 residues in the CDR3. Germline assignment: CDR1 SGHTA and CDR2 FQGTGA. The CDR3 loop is CASSGTGGDGYTF. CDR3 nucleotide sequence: TGTGCCAGCAGCGGAACGGGGGGTGATGGCTACACCTTC.

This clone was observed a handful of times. The CDR3 sequence is CSASIGQGYTEAFF. The CDR3 DNA sequence: TGCAGTGCTAGTATAGGACAGGGGTACACTGAAGCTTTCTTT. V usage is TRBV20-1 and J usage is TRBJ1-1; 9 bases are a match to TRBD1. Germline V gene lookup returns CDR1 DFQATT and CDR2 SNEGSKA (reference sequence). The V segment lost 3 bases and the J segment 3 bases; nucleotides outside the gene matches: 5. CDR3 size: 14 residues.

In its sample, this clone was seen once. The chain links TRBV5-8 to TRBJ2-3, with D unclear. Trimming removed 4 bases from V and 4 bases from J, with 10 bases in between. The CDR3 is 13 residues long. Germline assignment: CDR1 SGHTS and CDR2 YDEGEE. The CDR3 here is CASSPSRADTQYF. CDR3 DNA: TGTGCCAGCAGCCCAAGTCGGGCAGATACGCAGTATTTT.

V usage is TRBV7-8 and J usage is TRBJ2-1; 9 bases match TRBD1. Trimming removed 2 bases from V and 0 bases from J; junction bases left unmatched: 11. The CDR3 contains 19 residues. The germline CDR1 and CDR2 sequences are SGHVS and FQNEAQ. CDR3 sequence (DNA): TGTGCCAGCAGCTTAAGGGGACAGGGCGCGATACACTCCTACAATGAGCAGTTCTTC. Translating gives CASSLRGQGAIHSYNEQFF.

Here the CDR3 reads CASSTNLADTQYF. CDR3 DNA: TGTGCCAGCAGCACTAATCTTGCGGATACGCAGTATTTT. The chain couples TRBV27 to TRBJ2-3; D call uncertain. Germline assignment: CDR1 MNHEY and CDR2 SMNVEV (reference sequence). The V end was cut by 6 bases, the J end by 6 bases, with 13 bases between. CDR3 length equals 13 residues.

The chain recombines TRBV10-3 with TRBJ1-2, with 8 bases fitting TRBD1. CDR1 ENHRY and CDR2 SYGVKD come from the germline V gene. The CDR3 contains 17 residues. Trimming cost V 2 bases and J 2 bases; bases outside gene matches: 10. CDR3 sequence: CAISEPLAGGDNYGYTF. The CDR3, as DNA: TGTGCCATCAGTGAGCCCCTTGCAGGGGGCGACAACTATGGCTACACCTTC.

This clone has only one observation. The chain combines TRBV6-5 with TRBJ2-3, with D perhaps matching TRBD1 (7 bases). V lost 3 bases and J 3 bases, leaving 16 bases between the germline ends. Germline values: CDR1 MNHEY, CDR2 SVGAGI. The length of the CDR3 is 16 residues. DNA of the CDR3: TGTGCCAGCAGTTATTCCGGCCAGGGGGGAACAGATACGCAGTATTTT. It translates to CASSYSGQGGTDTQYF.

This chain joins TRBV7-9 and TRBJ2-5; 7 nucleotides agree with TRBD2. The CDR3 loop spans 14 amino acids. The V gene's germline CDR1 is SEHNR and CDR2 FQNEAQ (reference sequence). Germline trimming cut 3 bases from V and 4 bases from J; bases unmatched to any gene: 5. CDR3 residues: CASSLTSRGETQYF. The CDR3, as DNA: TGTGCCAGCAGCTTGACTAGCCGGGGAGAGACCCAGTACTTC.

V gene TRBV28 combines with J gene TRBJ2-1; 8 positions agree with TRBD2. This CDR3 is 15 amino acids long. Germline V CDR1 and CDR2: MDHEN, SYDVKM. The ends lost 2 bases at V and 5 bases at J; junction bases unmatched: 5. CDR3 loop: CASSLAGGANNEQFF. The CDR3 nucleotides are TGTGCCAGCAGTTTAGCGGGGGGAGCAAACAATGAGCAGTTCTTC.

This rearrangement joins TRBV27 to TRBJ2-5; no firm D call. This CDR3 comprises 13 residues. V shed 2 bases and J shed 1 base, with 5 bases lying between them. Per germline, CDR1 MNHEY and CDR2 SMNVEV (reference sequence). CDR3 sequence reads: CASSLLVQETQYF. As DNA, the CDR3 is TGTGCCAGCAGTTTACTAGTCCAAGAGACCCAGTACTTC.

Written as DNA, the CDR3 is TGTGCCTGGAGTGTACAGGGGAGCTACGAGCAGTACTTC. It is translated as CAWSVQGSYEQYF. The chain carries TRBV30 and TRBJ2-7; 7 nucleotides line up with TRBD1. The CDR3 has 13 amino acids. The junction had 2 bases not matched to a gene; V was cut back by 0 bases and J by 3 bases. Germline V gene data show CDR1 as GTSNPN and CDR2 as SVGIG (reference sequence).

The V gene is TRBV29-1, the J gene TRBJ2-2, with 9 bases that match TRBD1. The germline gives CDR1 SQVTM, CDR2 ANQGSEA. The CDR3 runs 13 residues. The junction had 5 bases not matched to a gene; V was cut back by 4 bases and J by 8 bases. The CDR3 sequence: CSVVDRGSGELFF. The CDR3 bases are TGCAGCGTTGTCGACAGGGGGTCTGGGGAGCTGTTTTTT.

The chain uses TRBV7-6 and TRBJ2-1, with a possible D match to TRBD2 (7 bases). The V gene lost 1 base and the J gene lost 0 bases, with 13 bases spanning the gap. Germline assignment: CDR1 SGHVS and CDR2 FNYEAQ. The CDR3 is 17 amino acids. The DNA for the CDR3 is TGTGCCAGCAGCTTAGGAGGGGGGGAGGCCTCCTACAATGAGCAGTTCTTC. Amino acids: CASSLGGGEASYNEQFF.

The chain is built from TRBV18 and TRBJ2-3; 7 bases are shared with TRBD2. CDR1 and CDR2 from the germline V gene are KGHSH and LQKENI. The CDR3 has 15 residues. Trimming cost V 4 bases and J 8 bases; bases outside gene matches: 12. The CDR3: CASSRLERGRATQYF. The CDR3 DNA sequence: TGTGCCAGCTCACGTCTAGAGCGGGGTCGAGCTACGCAGTATTTT.